These 5 T cell receptor beta chains were sequenced from one sample in a study of T-cell reconstitution after alpha-beta-depleted transplantation in children. Using unique molecular identifiers, the investigators prepared the TCRbeta library. Via MiXCR, TCRdb re-called the PCR reads, giving one row per CDR3 protein. The sample gives hundreds of thousands of distinct CDR3 sequences, under 20% of which show up once; around 28% is in the top ten. This sample comprised PBMCs, mostly from graft donor cells, obtained 360 days after TCRalphabeta/CD19-depleted stem cell transplant. All receptors derive from a boy younger than two who had a stem cell transplant for Wiskott-Aldrich syndrome, so the T cells may come from the graft donor.

The genes are TRBV4-3 and TRBJ2-7; tentative D call: TRBD2 (5 bases). CDR1 is LGHNA and CDR2 is YSLEER in the germline V gene. This CDR3 region has 14 residues. The V end was cut by 1 base, the J end by 1 base, with 8 bases between. Written as DNA, the CDR3 is TGCGCCAGCAGCCAAGTCCGGGATTCCTACGAGCAGTACTTC. Protein sequence: CASSQVRDSYEQYF.

Here the CDR3 reads CASSLGITGKSYNEQFF. CDR3 in DNA: TGTGCCAGCAGTCTAGGTATTACAGGAAAGTCCTACAATGAGCAGTTCTTC. V usage is TRBV6-2 or TRBV6-3 and J usage is TRBJ2-1; tentative D call: TRBD1 (5 bases). Germline CDR1 MNHEY, CDR2 SVGEGT. CDR3 length: 17 residues. V dropped 5 bases and J dropped 1 base, with 18 bases sitting between them.

This clonotype was seen a few times. The chain joins TRBV11-2 to TRBJ2-4; TRBD2 is a possible D gene (5 bases). The CDR3 is 14 amino acids. The germline V and J ends were trimmed by 6 bases and 3 bases, with 12 bases remaining between them. Germline V gene sequence: CDR1 SGHAT, CDR2 FQNNGV. CDR3 region: CASRGPEGKNIQYF. Here the CDR3 DNA reads TGTGCCAGCAGAGGACCCGAGGGCAAAAACATTCAGTACTTC.

A few counts support this clonotype. The chain is built from TRBV7-2 and TRBJ2-1; D remains unclear. The V gene lost 4 bases and the J gene lost 9 bases, with 7 bases spanning the gap. The CDR3 is 11 residues long. The germline CDR1 and CDR2 sequences are SGHTA and FQGNSA. CDR3 nucleotide sequence: TGTGCCAGCAGCTCGCGGCCTGAGCAGTTCTTC. Amino acid sequence: CASSSRPEQFF.

This clonotype was picked up a small number of times. V is TRBV28 and J is TRBJ1-4; possible D gene TRBD1, 5 bases. Germline V gene lookup returns CDR1 MDHEN and CDR2 SYDVKM. The CDR3 loop spans 13 amino acids. V gave up 3 bases and J gave up 8 bases, with 10 bases separating them. CDR3 amino acids: CASSLGVEEKLFF. CDR3 DNA sequence: TGTGCCAGCAGTTTGGGGGTAGAGGAAAAACTGTTTTTT.